The next 25 T cell receptor beta chains were all read from a single sample in a study of CD8 T cells in Susac syndrome. Random-hexamer reverse transcription was applied to about 0.45 to 1 ug RNA. TCRdb ran MiXCR on the immunoSEQ multiplex PCR reads and lists one entry per CDR3 protein. This table has about 180,000 distinct CDR3 sequences, roughly 92% appearing once. Sequenced: CD4+ T cells from PBMCs. These TCRs come from a human donor with Susac syndrome.

The rearrangement uses TRBV5-1 and TRBJ1-5; D is ambiguous. Per the germline V gene, CDR1 is SGHRS and CDR2 is YFSETQ. The CDR3 runs 15 residues. The V and J ends lost 2 bases and 11 bases respectively, with 20 bases between them. CDR3 nucleotides: TGCGCCAGCAGCTTTGGTCCCTCGCGGGAATCAGCCCAGCATTTT. This sequence encodes CASSFGPSRESAQHF.

The gene calls are TRBV5-1 and TRBJ2-5; 7 positions agree with TRBD1. The junction had 4 bases not matched to a gene; V was cut back by 4 bases and J by 1 base. The germline gives CDR1 SGHRS, CDR2 YFSETQ. The CDR3 totals 14 residues. CDR3 amino acids: CASSMGTVQETQYF. Here the CDR3 DNA reads TGCGCCAGCAGCATGGGGACAGTCCAAGAGACCCAGTACTTC.

The chain employs TRBV29-1 and TRBJ1-5; D gene unclear. This CDR3 has 12 residues. V was pared by 7 bases and J by 1 base, with 8 bases between. Germline V lookup: CDR1 SQVTM, CDR2 ANQGSEA. The CDR3 region has the DNA TGCAGCGCGACGGTAAGCAATCAGCCCCAGCATTTT. This sequence encodes CSATVSNQPQHF.

The chain is built from TRBV20-1 and TRBJ2-5, with D possibly being TRBD1 or TRBD2 (5 bases each). The CDR3 sequence is 15 residues long. Looked up from germline, CDR1 is DFQATT and CDR2 is SNEGSKA (reference sequence). V gave up 0 bases and J gave up 2 bases, with 13 bases separating them. Here the CDR3 DNA reads TGCAGTGCTAGAGATCTGGGGGACCGACAAGAGACCCAGTACTTC. Translated, it gives CSARDLGDRQETQYF.

This clonotype was observed once. The genes are TRBV29-1 and TRBJ1-1; TRBD1 agrees at 7 bases. The V segment lost 6 bases and the J segment 1 base; nucleotides outside the gene matches: 8. Germline assignment: CDR1 SQVTM and CDR2 ANQGSEA. The CDR3 length is 14 residues. The CDR3 loop is CSVQGGGKNTEAFF. As DNA, the CDR3 is TGCAGCGTGCAAGGGGGCGGGAAGAACACTGAAGCTTTCTTT.

V is TRBV7-2 and J is TRBJ2-1; 12 positions match TRBD1. The junction had 3 bases not matched to a gene; V was cut back by 2 bases and J by 10 bases. CDR3 length: 14 residues. Germline CDR1 SGHTA, CDR2 FQGNSA. The CDR3, as DNA: TGTGCCAGCAGCTTATACGGGACAGGGGGCGAGCAGTTCTTC. Translation: CASSLYGTGGEQFF.

The J gene is TRBJ2-7, the V gene TRBV5-4; D may be TRBD2 (6 bases). Germline V gene lookup returns CDR1 SGHNT and CDR2 YYREEE (reference sequence). The CDR3 sequence is 15 residues long. Trimming took off 0 bases at V and 3 bases at J, with 13 bases between the two ends. The CDR3 nucleotides are TGTGCCAGCAGCTTGGTCGGCGGAGGGGACTACGAGCAGTACTTC. Protein: CASSLVGGGDYEQYF.

The chain couples TRBV6-1 to TRBJ1-5; D remains unclear. Germline CDR1 is MNHNS and CDR2 is SASEGT. This CDR3 is built from 14 residues. The V end was cut by 3 bases, the J end by 4 bases, with 10 bases between. For the CDR3, the DNA is TGTGCCAGCAGTGATAACAGAAGTAATCAGCCCCAGCATTTT. The encoded protein is CASSDNRSNQPQHF.

V usage is TRBV19 and J usage is TRBJ2-7; D possibly uses TRBD1 or TRBD2 (5 bases each). Germline CDR1 reads LNHDA; CDR2 reads SQIVND (reference sequence). The CDR3 runs to 15 residues. V lost 6 bases and J 0 bases, leaving 15 bases between the germline ends. The CDR3 nucleotides are TGTGCCAGTAGCAAGACCCGAGGGGCCTCCTACGAGCAGTACTTC. This codes for CASSKTRGASYEQYF.

The chain couples TRBV4-1 to TRBJ2-7; no definite D call. The V gene lost 4 bases and the J gene lost 0 bases, with 10 bases spanning the gap. Germline loops: CDR1 MGHRA, CDR2 YSYEKL. CDR3 length equals 14 residues. The CDR3 loop reads CASSPRDISYEQYF. The CDR3 coding sequence is TGCGCCAGCAGCCCCCGTGACATCTCCTACGAGCAGTACTTC.

This chain links TRBV10-3 with TRBJ2-1, with a tentative D call TRBD2 (6 bases). The V gene's germline CDR1 is ENHRY and CDR2 SYGVKD. The ends were cut back, 10 bases at V and 8 bases at J, with 18 bases in the middle. This CDR3 comprises 13 residues. For the CDR3, the DNA is TGTGCCACCGCCGAGAGCAGGGAGGATGAGCAGTTCTTC. This encodes CATAESREDEQFF.

The rearrangement uses TRBV9 and TRBJ1-1, with TRBD1 matching over 7 bases. The V gene end was trimmed by 3 bases and the J gene end by 1 base; junction bases not matched to a gene: 6. The CDR3 loop spans 15 amino acids. Looked up from germline, CDR1 is SGDLS and CDR2 is YYNGEE. As DNA, the CDR3 is TGTGCCAGCAGCGCGACAGGGAGAGGGAACACTGAAGCTTTCTTT. It yields the protein CASSATGRGNTEAFF. Full variable domain (missing parts from reference TRBV9 and TRBJ1-1): DSGVTQTPKHLITATGQRVTLRCSPRSGDLSVYWYQQSLDQGLQFLIQYYNGEERAKGNILERFSAQQFPDLHSELNLSSLELGDSALYFCASSATGRGNTEAFFGQGTRLTVV.

J is TRBJ1-2 and V is TRBV6-6; 11 positions agree with TRBD1. Germline V gene lookup returns CDR1 MNHNY and CDR2 SVGAGI (reference sequence). The CDR3 sequence is 15 residues long. The trim removed 6 bases at V and 5 bases at J, leaving 8 bases unmatched. CDR3: CASRFGQGAQYGYTF. CDR3 coding DNA: TGTGCCAGCAGATTCGGACAGGGGGCCCAATATGGCTACACCTTC.

This chain uses TRBV13 with TRBJ2-3; D assignment may be TRBD1 or TRBD2 (6 bases each). The germline V gene encodes CDR1 PRHDT and CDR2 FYEKMQ (reference sequence). This CDR3 has 14 residues. Trimming cost V 5 bases and J 2 bases, with 11 bases left between them. The CDR3 here is CASSPRGLTDTQYF. Written as DNA, the CDR3 is TGTGCCAGCAGCCCACGGGGGCTCACAGATACGCAGTATTTT.

The chain links TRBV29-1 to TRBJ2-1; 12 bases match TRBD2. The CDR3 consists of 14 residues. J gave up 9 bases and V 6 bases, and 9 bases lay outside the gene matches. CDR1 is SQVTM, CDR2 ANQGSEA, per germline. CDR3 DNA: TGCAGCGTCCGACTAGCGGGGGAAAACGGTGAGCAGTTCTTC. It translates to CSVRLAGENGEQFF.

The chain is built from TRBV20-1 and TRBJ2-6; D unclear. The CDR3 is 14 residues long. Germline V gene lookup returns CDR1 DFQATT and CDR2 SNEGSKA (reference sequence). Trimming left V 5 bases short and J 0 bases short, with 8 bases between. The CDR3 loop is CSAPRVSGANVLTF. The CDR3 DNA sequence: TGCAGTGCTCCACGGGTCTCTGGGGCCAACGTCCTGACTTTC.

This clonotype was detected only once. The chain uses TRBV9 and TRBJ1-3; possible D gene TRBD1, 5 bases. With 0 bases removed from V and 3 bases from J, the gap between germline ends came to 7 bases. CDR1 SGDLS and CDR2 YYNGEE come from the germline V gene. There are 14 residues in the CDR3. As DNA, the CDR3 is TGTGCCAGCAGCGTAGCCCAGGGTGGAAACACCATATATTTT. Amino acids: CASSVAQGGNTIYF. Variable domain in full (rest from reference TRBV9 and TRBJ1-3): DSGVTQTPKHLITATGQRVTLRCSPRSGDLSVYWYQQSLDQGLQFLIQYYNGEERAKGNILERFSAQQFPDLHSELNLSSLELGDSALYFCASSVAQGGNTIYFGEGSWLTVV.

The chain couples TRBV29-1 to TRBJ2-1; 15 bases fit TRBD2. The germline V gene encodes CDR1 SQVTM and CDR2 ANQGSEA. The CDR3 runs to 18 residues. Unmatched junction bases numbered 10, after V lost 7 bases and J lost 0 bases. CDR3 sequence reads: CSADGLAGGRASYNEQFF. DNA of the CDR3: TGCAGCGCCGACGGACTAGCGGGGGGGCGAGCCTCCTACAATGAGCAGTTCTTC.

The J gene is TRBJ2-4, the V gene TRBV12-1. TRBV12-1 is reported as a pseudogene. The CDR3 has 16 residues. CDR3: CASSFVVSPAKNIQYF. As DNA, the CDR3 is TGTGCCAGCAGCTTTGTTGTCTCACCAGCCAAAAACATTCAGTACTTC.

The chain joins TRBV29-1 to TRBJ2-7; D call uncertain. This CDR3 region has 12 residues. The germline V and J ends were trimmed by 2 bases and 5 bases, with 10 bases remaining between them. Germline loops: CDR1 SQVTM, CDR2 ANQGSEA. DNA for the CDR3: TGCAGCGTTGAACAGGATCTTGACGAGCAGTACTTC. It translates to CSVEQDLDEQYF.

The gene calls are TRBV6-6 and TRBJ2-5; 7 bases are a match to TRBD1. CDR3 length: 15 residues. The V segment lost 4 bases and the J segment 1 base; nucleotides outside the gene matches: 6. Germline V gene sequence: CDR1 MNHNY, CDR2 SVGAGI (reference sequence). CDR3 sequence reads: CASSSSGQVQETQYF. The CDR3 region has the DNA TGTGCCAGCAGTTCCTCCGGACAGGTCCAAGAGACCCAGTACTTC.

The rearrangement links TRBV20-1 to TRBJ1-2; weak D call: TRBD1 (5 bases). Germline loops: CDR1 DFQATT, CDR2 SNEGSKA (reference sequence). The CDR3 covers 15 residues. The germline V and J ends were trimmed by 3 bases and 2 bases, with 16 bases remaining between them. This CDR3 reads CSASLKGAGNYGYTF. The CDR3 DNA is TGCAGTGCTAGTCTCAAAGGGGCAGGGAACTATGGCTACACCTTC.

The chain employs TRBV6-1 and TRBJ1-1, with 10 positions matching TRBD1. J gave up 0 bases and V 6 bases, and 7 bases lay outside the gene matches. Germline V lookup: CDR1 MNHNS, CDR2 SASEGT. The CDR3 runs to 16 residues. The CDR3 spells CASSSWDRGLNTEAFF. CDR3 DNA sequence: TGTGCCAGCAGCTCCTGGGACAGGGGCCTGAACACTGAAGCTTTCTTT.

The gene calls are TRBV6-5 and TRBJ2-7, with TRBD2 as a possible D gene (5 bases). V lost 1 base to trimming and J lost 8 bases, with 15 bases between them. This CDR3 has 14 residues. CDR1 and CDR2 from the germline V gene are MNHEY and SVGAGI. The CDR3 nucleotides read TGTGCCAGCAGTTACTACTCGGGTGAGGGAAAGCAGTACTTC. Translating gives CASSYYSGEGKQYF.

J is TRBJ1-2 and V is TRBV3-1; 12 nucleotides agree with TRBD1. Germline V CDR1 and CDR2: LGHDT, YNNKEL (reference sequence). Unmatched junction bases numbered 5, after V lost 4 bases and J lost 8 bases. This CDR3 has 14 amino acids. The CDR3 DNA follows: TGTGCCAGCAGCCTGGGACAGGGGGCGAGAGGCTACACCTTC. Translated: CASSLGQGARGYTF.